Listed here are 30 T cell receptor beta chains from one sample, sequenced in a study of cytomegalovirus exposure and HLA in healthy donors. The PCR employed 60 Vbeta primers together with 13 Jbeta primers. Here immunoSEQ multiplex PCR was the method, and the copy in TCRdb shows in-frame clones only, minus some. The sample records roughly 170,000 clones, about 65% being singletons. Material for sequencing was PBMCs. These receptors were taken from a girl aged 10 to 17 in good health and CMV-seronegative.

The chain couples TRBV13 to TRBJ2-2; 9 bases are shared with TRBD2. The V gene's germline CDR1 is PRHDT and CDR2 FYEKMQ (reference sequence). CDR3 length: 18 residues. Germline trimming cut 5 bases from V and 3 bases from J; bases unmatched to any gene: 13. The CDR3 DNA follows: TGTGCCAGCAGCCCTAAGACAGCAGCGGGGGGTCACACCGGGGAGCTGTTTTTT. Its protein is CASSPKTAAGGHTGELFF.

The chain uses TRBV7-3 and TRBJ2-5; 9 bases map to TRBD2. V lost 5 bases and J lost 3; bases outside the gene matches: 7. The CDR3 length is 15 residues. From germline, CDR1 is SGHTA and CDR2 FQGTGA. CDR3 nucleotides: TGTGCCAGCAGCCGTTATAGCGGGGGAGAAGAGACCCAGTACTTC. Translated, it gives CASSRYSGGEETQYF.

The chain is built from TRBV12-5 and TRBJ2-7; 10 nucleotides agree with TRBD1. The germline V gene encodes CDR1 LGHNT and CDR2 FRNRAP. The CDR3 runs 19 residues. V trimming: 0 bases; J trimming: 0 bases; junction bases outside the gene matches: 11. The CDR3 here is CASGLVMGDRGPHSYEQYF. CDR3 bases: TGTGCTAGTGGTTTGGTAATGGGAGACAGGGGGCCGCACTCCTACGAGCAGTACTTC.

Concerning this clone: Relative to the germline gene, one junction end is altered; a read error may explain this. V and J are TRBV9 and TRBJ2-6; D is perhaps TRBD1 (5 bases). Germline CDR1 reads SGDLS; CDR2 reads YYNGEE. This CDR3 has 15 amino acids. CDR3 residues: CASSVDSSRANVLTF. Written as DNA, the CDR3 is TGTGCCAGCAGCGTCGACAGCTCTAGGGCCAACGTCCTGACTTTC.

The J gene is TRBJ2-3, the V gene TRBV5-1, with 13 positions matching TRBD2. The germline gives CDR1 SGHRS, CDR2 YFSETQ. The CDR3 consists of 15 residues. The ends lost 2 bases at V and 6 bases at J; junction bases unmatched: 3. The CDR3 reads CASSLLAGGPDTQYF. The DNA of the CDR3 is TGCGCCAGCAGCTTACTAGCGGGGGGGCCGGATACGCAGTATTTT.

This clone appeared a single time. The chain is built from TRBV5-6 and TRBJ2-6; 10 nucleotides align to TRBD1. CDR1 is SGHDT and CDR2 is YYEEEE in the germline V gene. There are 19 residues in the CDR3. V lost 3 bases and J lost 1; bases outside the gene matches: 10. CDR3 sequence: CASSWVRTGGASGANVLTF. The CDR3 DNA reads TGTGCCAGCAGCTGGGTTCGGACAGGGGGGGCTTCTGGGGCCAACGTCCTGACTTTC.

The chain carries TRBV5-6 and TRBJ1-1; 8 bases align to TRBD1. Germline V gene lookup returns CDR1 SGHDT and CDR2 YYEEEE. V shed 4 bases and J 4 bases; nucleotides not matched to a gene: 9. The CDR3 consists of 15 residues. The CDR3 DNA follows: TGTGCCAGCAGCGCCTCAGGGGGCCAGGGCACTGAAGCTTTCTTT. Translation gives CASSASGGQGTEAFF.

This clone was counted only a few times. The chain combines TRBV19 with TRBJ1-5; a weak D match, TRBD1 (6 bases). The V end was cut by 3 bases, the J end by 2 bases, with 14 bases between. CDR3 length equals 16 residues. The germline CDR1 and CDR2 sequences are LNHDA and SQIVND (reference sequence). The CDR3 is CASSIEDSEGNQPQHF. The CDR3 DNA is TGTGCCAGTAGTATTGAGGACAGCGAGGGCAATCAGCCCCAGCATTTT.

In DNA form, the CDR3 reads TGTGCCAGTAGTCAGGGAGGGCAAGAGACCCAGTACTTC. It codes for CASSQGGQETQYF. This chain connects TRBV19 to TRBJ2-5; 7 bases are shared with TRBD2. The CDR3 consists of 13 residues. V shed 5 bases, J shed 2 bases, and the junction held 2 bases outside the gene matches. Per germline, CDR1 LNHDA and CDR2 SQIVND (reference sequence).

The chain combines TRBV15 with TRBJ2-6; tentative D call: TRBD1 (6 bases). CDR3 length: 17 amino acids. Trimming pared 5 bases from V and 0 bases from J, leaving 14 bases between. Per the germline V gene, CDR1 is LNHNV and CDR2 is YYDKDF (reference sequence). The CDR3 nucleotides read TGTGCCACCAGCCCTAGAGACAGGCCCTCTGGGGCCAACGTCCTGACTTTC. This translates into CATSPRDRPSGANVLTF.

The chain recombines TRBV4-1 with TRBJ2-1; D possibly corresponds to TRBD2 (6 bases). Germline V gene lookup returns CDR1 MGHRA and CDR2 YSYEKL. V was pared by 0 bases and J by 10 bases, with 16 bases between. The CDR3 extends over 15 amino acids. Here the CDR3 reads CASSQDWAVRGEQFF. Here the CDR3 DNA reads TGCGCCAGCAGCCAAGATTGGGCGGTTCGGGGGGAGCAGTTCTTC.

This chain uses TRBV5-1 with TRBJ2-5; a possible D gene is TRBD1 (6 bases). Germline V CDR1 and CDR2: SGHRS, YFSETQ. The V end lost 5 bases, the J end lost 4 bases, and 15 bases lay between the germline ends. The length of the CDR3 is 14 residues. The CDR3 is CASRDLRGGETQYF. CDR3 in DNA: TGCGCCAGCAGGGACCTCAGAGGGGGAGAGACCCAGTACTTC.

This clone was detected only a few times. CDR3 amino acids: CASSQRGGLSDTQYF. As DNA, the CDR3 is TGTGCCAGCAGCCAACGCGGGGGTCTCTCAGATACGCAGTATTTT. This rearrangement joins TRBV7-8 to TRBJ2-3; TRBD2 matches 7 bases. The ends lost 5 bases at V and 4 bases at J; junction bases unmatched: 9. The CDR3 length is 15 residues. Germline values: CDR1 SGHVS, CDR2 FQNEAQ. Using reference TRBV7-8 and TRBJ2-3 for the parts outside the CDR3, the full variable domain is GAGVSQSPRYKVAKRGQDVALRCDPISGHVSLFWYQQALGQGPEFLTYFQNEAQLDKSGLPSDRFFAERPEGSVSTLKIQRTQQEDSAVYLCASSQRGGLSDTQYFGPGTRLTVL.

The rearrangement joins TRBV11-3 to TRBJ2-1; possibly TRBD2 for D (5 bases). The CDR3 spans 14 residues. The V gene's germline CDR1 is SGHNT and CDR2 YENEEA. V was trimmed by 5 bases and J by 9 bases, leaving 17 bases between them. CDR3 protein: CASSAGRTEGEQFF. CDR3 sequence (DNA): TGTGCCAGCAGCGCGGGCAGAACTGAGGGTGAGCAGTTCTTC.

The table lists this clone with a few counts. This chain connects TRBV5-6 to TRBJ2-4; TRBD1 matches at 8 bases. Looked up from germline, CDR1 is SGHDT and CDR2 is YYEEEE. The CDR3 consists of 12 residues. Trimming removed 0 bases from V and 10 bases from J; junction bases left unmatched: 0. CDR3 region: CASSLGTGIQYF. The CDR3 nucleotides are TGTGCCAGCAGCTTGGGGACAGGGATTCAGTACTTC.

The chain has TRBV2 and TRBJ1-4; 11 bases agree with TRBD1. Per germline, CDR1 SNHLY and CDR2 FYNNEI. This CDR3 has 17 amino acids. With V trimmed by 8 bases and J by 0 bases, 8 bases remained unmatched. CDR3 sequence (DNA): TGTGCCAGCTTCCACCCGGGACAGGGGGCAACTAATGAAAAACTGTTTTTT. It encodes CASFHPGQGATNEKLFF.

This clone was seen just once. The chain combines TRBV6-5 with TRBJ1-2, with unresolved D. V was cut by 8 bases and J by 6 bases, with 7 bases left in between. Germline loops: CDR1 MNHEY, CDR2 SVGAGI. This CDR3 comprises 10 residues. The CDR3: CASYEDGYTF. CDR3 DNA: TGTGCCAGCTATGAGGATGGCTACACCTTC.

This clone has a single count. V gene TRBV6-5 combines with J gene TRBJ1-6; D is uncertain. Germline V lookup: CDR1 MNHEY, CDR2 SVGAGI. This CDR3 spans 15 amino acids. V was shortened by 10 bases and J by 9 bases, with 22 bases between the two germline ends. The CDR3 is CATHPGRREGSPLHF. The CDR3 coding sequence is TGTGCCACCCACCCAGGACGGAGGGAGGGTTCACCCCTCCACTTT.

This chain joins TRBV7-2 and TRBJ1-1; D call uncertain. CDR3 length equals 14 residues. Germline CDR1 SGHTA, CDR2 FQGNSA. Trimming removed 3 bases from V and 3 bases from J, with 11 bases in between. The CDR3 sequence is CASSFVMWHTEAFF. The CDR3 nucleotides are TGTGCCAGCAGCTTCGTGATGTGGCACACTGAAGCTTTCTTT.

The chain is built from TRBV11-1 and TRBJ2-3, with D maybe TRBD2 (6 bases). There are 13 residues in the CDR3. The germline V gene encodes CDR1 SGHAT and CDR2 FQDESV (reference sequence). The V and J ends lost 1 base and 6 bases respectively, with 8 bases between them. The chain's CDR3 is CASSLVRGDTQYF. The CDR3, as DNA: TGTGCCAGCAGCTTAGTTCGGGGGGATACGCAGTATTTT.

The rearrangement uses TRBV6-5 and TRBJ1-2; D is unresolved. The length of the CDR3 is 12 residues. Germline V gene data show CDR1 as MNHEY and CDR2 as SVGAGI. V lost 2 bases to trimming and J lost 6 bases, with 7 bases between them. CDR3 protein: CASSYAGDGYTF. The CDR3 DNA reads TGTGCCAGCAGTTACGCCGGGGATGGCTACACCTTC.

CDR3 sequence: CASRRGDTQYF. CDR3 nucleotide sequence: TGCGCCAGCAGACGGGGGGATACGCAGTATTTT. This chain connects TRBV4-1 to TRBJ2-3; perhaps TRBD2 as D (6 bases). Trimming cost V 6 bases and J 6 bases, with 7 bases left between them. The CDR3 covers 11 residues. Per the germline V gene, CDR1 is MGHRA and CDR2 is YSYEKL.

The chain links TRBV7-9 to TRBJ2-7; a weak D match, TRBD1 (6 bases). Trimming took off 1 base at V and 2 bases at J, with 12 bases between the two ends. The CDR3 is 15 residues long. Germline loops: CDR1 SEHNR, CDR2 FQNEAQ (reference sequence). The DNA for the CDR3 is TGTGCCAGCAGCTTAGGTGGCAGGGGCACCTACGAGCAGTACTTC. Translation gives CASSLGGRGTYEQYF.

This rearrangement joins TRBV29-1 to TRBJ2-1; D unresolved. Germline CDR1 reads SQVTM; CDR2 reads ANQGSEA. Trimming removed 4 bases from V and 8 bases from J, with 9 bases in between. CDR3 size: 11 residues. CDR3 sequence (DNA): TGCAGCGTTGCTGTTAGCCATGAGCAGTTCTTC. The encoded protein is CSVAVSHEQFF.

Remarks on this clone: Other nucleotide sequences from this sample produce the same CDR3. The chain employs TRBV19 and TRBJ1-5, with D perhaps matching TRBD1 (6 bases). In germline, CDR1 is LNHDA, CDR2 SQIVND (reference sequence). CDR3 size: 16 residues. V lost 2 bases to trimming and J lost 4 bases, with 15 bases between them. CDR3 protein: CASSISPGQKNQPQHF. DNA for the CDR3: TGTGCCAGTAGTATATCACCAGGACAGAAAAATCAGCCCCAGCATTTT. Looking up the rest from reference TRBV19 and TRBJ1-5 gives the full variable domain: DGGITQSPKYLFRKEGQNVTLSCEQNLNHDAMYWYRQDPGQGLRLIYYSQIVNDFQKGDIAEGYSVSREKKESFPLTVTSAQKNPTAFYLCASSISPGQKNQPQHFGDGTRLSIL.

The sample holds a few counts of this clone. The rearrangement uses TRBV30 and TRBJ2-2; TRBD2 matches at 7 bases. Germline CDR1 is GTSNPN and CDR2 is SVGIG (reference sequence). The CDR3 extends over 15 amino acids. J gave up 4 bases and V 0 bases, and 5 bases lay outside the gene matches. The CDR3, as DNA: TGTGCCTGGAGTGTAAAGTGGGGGGGCACCGGGGAGCTGTTTTTT. The encoded protein is CAWSVKWGGTGELFF. Drawing the rest from reference TRBV30 and TRBJ2-2, the complete variable domain is SQTIHQWPATLVQPVGSPLSLECTVEGTSNPNLYWYRQAAGRGLQLLFYSVGIGQISSEVPQNLSASRPQDRQFILSSKKLLLSDSGFYLCAWSVKWGGTGELFFGEGSRLTVL.

The J gene is TRBJ2-7, the V gene TRBV4-1, with 11 bases fitting TRBD2. The V segment lost 2 bases and the J segment 2 bases; nucleotides outside the gene matches: 8. Germline-derived CDR1 and CDR2 are MGHRA and YSYEKL. The CDR3 has 17 residues. CDR3 DNA sequence: TGCGCCAGCAGCCAAAGACTAGCGGGGAGTGTTACCTACGAGCAGTACTTC. Its translation is CASSQRLAGSVTYEQYF.

This sequence joins TRBV6-6 and TRBJ1-1, with 7 bases identical to TRBD1. Germline CDR1 is MNHNY and CDR2 is SVGAGI (reference sequence). V dropped 4 bases and J dropped 5; count of bases not matched to a gene: 10. The CDR3 consists of 15 residues. CDR3 nucleotides: TGTGCCAGCAGTTGCAGTCGAGGGGGCCGGACTGAAGCTTTCTTT. This encodes CASSCSRGGRTEAFF.

The chain is built from TRBV5-6 and TRBJ2-2, with 7 positions matching TRBD1. Germline V gene sequence: CDR1 SGHDT, CDR2 YYEEEE. Trimming at V came to 3 bases and at J to 1 base, leaving 3 bases not matched to a gene. CDR3 length equals 15 residues. The CDR3 is CASSWNRGNTGELFF. As DNA, the CDR3 is TGTGCCAGCAGCTGGAACAGGGGGAACACCGGGGAGCTGTTTTTT.

J is TRBJ1-1 and V is TRBV7-3, with D perhaps TRBD1 (5 bases). The CDR3 is 13 residues long. Germline CDR1 is SGHTA and CDR2 is FQGTGA. V was cut by 5 bases and J by 6 bases, with 13 bases left in between. For the CDR3, the DNA is TGTGCCAGCAGCCGGGGAGGGGTTTCTGAAGCTTTCTTT. Amino acid sequence: CASSRGGVSEAFF.